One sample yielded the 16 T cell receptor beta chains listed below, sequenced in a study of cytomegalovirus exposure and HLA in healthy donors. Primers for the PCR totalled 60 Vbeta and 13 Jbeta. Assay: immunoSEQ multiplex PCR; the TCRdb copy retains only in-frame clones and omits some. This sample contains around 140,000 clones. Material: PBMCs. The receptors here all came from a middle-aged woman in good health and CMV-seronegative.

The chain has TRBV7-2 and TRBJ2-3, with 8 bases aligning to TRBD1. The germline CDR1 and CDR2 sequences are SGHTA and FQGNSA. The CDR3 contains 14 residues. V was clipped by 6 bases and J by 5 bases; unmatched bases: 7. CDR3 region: CASRPGTGEDTQYF. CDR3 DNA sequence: TGTGCCAGCAGACCCGGGACAGGCGAAGATACGCAGTATTTT.

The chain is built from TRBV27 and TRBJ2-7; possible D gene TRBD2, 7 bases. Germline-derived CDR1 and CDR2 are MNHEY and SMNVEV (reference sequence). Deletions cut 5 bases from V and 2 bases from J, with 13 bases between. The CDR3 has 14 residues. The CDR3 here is CASSLPGGPYEQYF. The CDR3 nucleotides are TGTGCCAGCAGTCTACCCGGGGGGCCCTACGAGCAGTACTTC.

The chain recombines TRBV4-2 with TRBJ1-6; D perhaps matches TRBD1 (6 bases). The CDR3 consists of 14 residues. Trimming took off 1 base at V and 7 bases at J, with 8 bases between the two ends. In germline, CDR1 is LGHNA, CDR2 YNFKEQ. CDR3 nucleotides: TGTGCCAGCAGCCAAGCACAGGGAAATTCACCCCTCCACTTT. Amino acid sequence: CASSQAQGNSPLHF.

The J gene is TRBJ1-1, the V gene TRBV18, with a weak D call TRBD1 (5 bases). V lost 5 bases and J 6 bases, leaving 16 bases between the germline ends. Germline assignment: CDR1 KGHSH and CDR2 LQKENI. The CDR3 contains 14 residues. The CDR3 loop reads CASSLYTRGAEAFF. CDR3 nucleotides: TGTGCCAGCTCATTATATACCCGGGGGGCTGAAGCTTTCTTT.

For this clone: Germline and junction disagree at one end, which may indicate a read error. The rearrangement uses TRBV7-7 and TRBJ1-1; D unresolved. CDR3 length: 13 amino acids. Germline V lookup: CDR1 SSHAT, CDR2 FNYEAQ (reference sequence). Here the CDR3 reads CASSKDMNTEAFF. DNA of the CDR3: TGTGCTAGCAGCAAAGACATGAACACTGAAGCTTTCTTT.

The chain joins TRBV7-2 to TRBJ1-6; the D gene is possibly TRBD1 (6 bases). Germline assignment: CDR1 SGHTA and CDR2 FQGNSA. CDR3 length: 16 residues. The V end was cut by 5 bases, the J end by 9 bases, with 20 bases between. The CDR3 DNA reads TGTGCCAGCAGCAGACTGTATGGGGGCTCAGGTTCACCCCTCCACTTT. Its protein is CASSRLYGGSGSPLHF. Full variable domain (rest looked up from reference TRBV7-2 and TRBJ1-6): GAGVSQSPSNKVTEKGKDVELRCDPISGHTALYWYRQSLGQGLEFLIYFQGNSAPDKSGLPSDRFSAERTGGSVSTLTIQRTQQEDSAVYLCASSRLYGGSGSPLHFGNGTRLTVT.

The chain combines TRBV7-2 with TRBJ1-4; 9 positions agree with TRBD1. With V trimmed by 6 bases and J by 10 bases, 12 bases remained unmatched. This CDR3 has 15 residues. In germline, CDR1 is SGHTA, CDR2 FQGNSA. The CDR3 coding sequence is TGTGCCAGCAGTTCTTGGACAGGGGATCAGGGAAAACTGTTTTTT. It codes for CASSSWTGDQGKLFF.

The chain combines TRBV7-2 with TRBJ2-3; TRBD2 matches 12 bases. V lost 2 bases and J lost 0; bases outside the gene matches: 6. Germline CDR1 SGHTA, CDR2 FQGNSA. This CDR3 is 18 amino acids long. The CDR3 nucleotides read TGTGCCAGCAGCTTATGGGCTAGCGGGGGGGTTAGCACAGATACGCAGTATTTT. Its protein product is CASSLWASGGVSTDTQYF.

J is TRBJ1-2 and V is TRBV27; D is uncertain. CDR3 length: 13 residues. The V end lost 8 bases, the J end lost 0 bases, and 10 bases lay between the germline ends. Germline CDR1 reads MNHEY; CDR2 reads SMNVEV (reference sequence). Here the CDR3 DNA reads TGTGCCAGCTTTAAACATCCTAACTATGGCTACACCTTC. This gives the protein CASFKHPNYGYTF.

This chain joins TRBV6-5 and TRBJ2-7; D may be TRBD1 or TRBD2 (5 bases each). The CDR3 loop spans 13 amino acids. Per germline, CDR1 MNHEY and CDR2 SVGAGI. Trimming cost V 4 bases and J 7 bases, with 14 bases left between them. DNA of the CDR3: TGTGCCAGCAGTTCCCTGGGACCGGGGGAGCAGTACGTC. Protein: CASSSLGPGEQYV.

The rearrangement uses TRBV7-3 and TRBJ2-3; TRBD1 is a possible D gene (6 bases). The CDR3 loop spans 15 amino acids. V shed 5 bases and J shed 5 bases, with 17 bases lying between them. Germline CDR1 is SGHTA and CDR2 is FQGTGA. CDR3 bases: TGTGCCAGCAGCCCACAGGGTATATCGGAAGATACGCAGTATTTT. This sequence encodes CASSPQGISEDTQYF.

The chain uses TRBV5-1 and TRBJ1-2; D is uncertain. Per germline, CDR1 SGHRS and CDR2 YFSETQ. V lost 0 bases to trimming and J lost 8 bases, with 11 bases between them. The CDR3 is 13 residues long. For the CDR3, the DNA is TGCGCCAGCAGCTTGGGCGATTTGAGCGGCTACACCTTC. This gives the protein CASSLGDLSGYTF.

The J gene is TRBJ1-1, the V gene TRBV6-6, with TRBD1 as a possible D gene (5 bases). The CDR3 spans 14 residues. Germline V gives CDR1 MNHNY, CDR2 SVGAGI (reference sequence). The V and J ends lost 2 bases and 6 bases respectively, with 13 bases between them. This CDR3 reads CASSYPSGGAEAFF. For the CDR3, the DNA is TGTGCCAGCAGTTACCCTTCGGGGGGAGCTGAAGCTTTCTTT.

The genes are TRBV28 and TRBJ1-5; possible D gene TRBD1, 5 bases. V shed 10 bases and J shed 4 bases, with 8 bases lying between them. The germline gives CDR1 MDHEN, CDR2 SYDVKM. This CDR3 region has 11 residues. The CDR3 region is CATRGNQPQHF. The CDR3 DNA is TGTGCCACCCGGGGGAATCAGCCCCAGCATTTT.

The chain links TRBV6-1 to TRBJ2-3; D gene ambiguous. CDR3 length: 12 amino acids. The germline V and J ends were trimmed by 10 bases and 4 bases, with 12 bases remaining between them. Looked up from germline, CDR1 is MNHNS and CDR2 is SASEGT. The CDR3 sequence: CANSRFPDTQYF. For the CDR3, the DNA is TGTGCCAATTCGAGGTTCCCAGATACGCAGTATTTT.

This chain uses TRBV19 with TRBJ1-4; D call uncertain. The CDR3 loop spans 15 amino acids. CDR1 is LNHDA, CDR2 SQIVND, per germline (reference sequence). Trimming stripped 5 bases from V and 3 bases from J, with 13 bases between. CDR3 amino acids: CASSSRGTANEKLFF. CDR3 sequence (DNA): TGTGCCAGTAGTTCCCGGGGAACGGCTAATGAAAAACTGTTTTTT.